The 21 T cell receptor beta chains below all came from one sample that was sequenced in a study of cytomegalovirus exposure and HLA in healthy donors. PCR primers comprised 60 Vbeta and 13 Jbeta primers. Repertoires were generated with immunoSEQ multiplex PCR, while TCRdb's copy carries only in-frame clones and drops some. The sample contains 250,000 to 350,000 clones, about 80% of which appear only once. The material sequenced was PBMCs. These TCRs come from a girl aged 2 to 9 in good health and CMV-seronegative.

This chain links TRBV28 with TRBJ1-5; 7 bases map to TRBD1. Germline V CDR1 and CDR2: MDHEN, SYDVKM. V was clipped by 6 bases and J by 5 bases; unmatched bases: 10. This CDR3 is 15 amino acids long. CDR3 protein: CASSRQGQPDQPQHF. The CDR3 region has the DNA TGTGCCAGCAGCCGACAGGGACAGCCTGATCAGCCCCAGCATTTT.

This clone was picked up one time. V and J are TRBV6-5 and TRBJ1-2; D is possibly TRBD1 (6 bases). CDR3 length equals 16 residues. V lost 2 bases and J 5 bases, leaving 18 bases between the germline ends. The germline V gene encodes CDR1 MNHEY and CDR2 SVGAGI. The CDR3 nucleotides read TGTGCCAGCAGTTACACATCCGGGACACGCACGTATGGCTACACCTTC. It translates to CASSYTSGTRTYGYTF.

This clone is a singleton in its sample. V gene TRBV14 combines with J gene TRBJ2-5; 14 bases map to TRBD2. The germline gives CDR1 SGHDN, CDR2 FVKESK. V gave up 4 bases and J gave up 6 bases; unmatched junction bases: 10. This CDR3 region has 17 residues. Written as DNA, the CDR3 is TGTGCCAGCAGCCCGACCCGACTAGCGGGGGGGTCAAAGACCCAGTACTTC. This sequence encodes CASSPTRLAGGSKTQYF.

CDR3 sequence reads: CASSLGIRVLGGAEAFF. CDR3 DNA sequence: TGCGCCAGCAGCTTAGGTATCAGGGTCTTAGGAGGGGCTGAAGCTTTCTTT. The chain couples TRBV5-1 to TRBJ1-1; possible D gene TRBD1, 5 bases. The CDR3 runs 17 residues. Trimming took 2 bases from V and 6 from J, leaving 23 bases between them. Germline assignment: CDR1 SGHRS and CDR2 YFSETQ.

The rearrangement joins TRBV7-6 to TRBJ2-1; TRBD1 aligns across 7 bases. Germline CDR1 and CDR2: SGHVS and FNYEAQ. The length of the CDR3 is 13 residues. J lost 10 bases, V lost 5 bases, and 8 bases had no gene match. Written as DNA, the CDR3 is TGTGCCAGCAGCAACAGGGGCCGTGGGGAGCAGTTCTTC. This encodes CASSNRGRGEQFF.

The rearrangement links TRBV6-5 to TRBJ1-5, with D possibly matching TRBD1 (6 bases). The CDR3 totals 15 residues. Germline V gives CDR1 MNHEY, CDR2 SVGAGI. The V and J ends lost 6 bases and 0 bases respectively, with 12 bases between them. The CDR3 loop is CASRKQGNSNQPQHF. CDR3 DNA sequence: TGTGCCAGCAGGAAACAGGGAAATAGCAATCAGCCCCAGCATTTT.

The gene calls are TRBV28 and TRBJ2-7; 7 nucleotides agree with TRBD1. The CDR3 totals 15 residues. Germline CDR1 and CDR2: MDHEN and SYDVKM. The V and J ends lost 4 bases and 1 base, in that order; junction bases with no gene match: 7. CDR3 nucleotide sequence: TGTGCCAGCAGTTCCCCGGGACAGACGTCCTACGAGCAGTACTTC. Translated, it gives CASSSPGQTSYEQYF.

The chain recombines TRBV5-5 with TRBJ2-7; 8 nucleotides line up with TRBD1. The CDR3 is made up of 16 amino acids. The germline V gene has CDR1 SGHKS and CDR2 YYEKEE (reference sequence). Trimming at V came to 5 bases and at J to 7 bases, leaving 17 bases not matched to a gene. CDR3 nucleotide sequence: TGTGCCAGCAGTGATGGACAGGGATCAAGCTCCTGGGAGCAGTACTTC. Translation: CASSDGQGSSSWEQYF.

This rearrangement joins TRBV28 to TRBJ1-5, with D unresolved. Germline lookup yields CDR1 MDHEN and CDR2 SYDVKM. Trimming cost V 8 bases and J 0 bases, with 8 bases left between them. The CDR3 contains 13 residues. The CDR3 sequence is CASGRNSNQPQHF. The CDR3 DNA follows: TGTGCCAGCGGGAGAAATAGCAATCAGCCCCAGCATTTT.

This clone has only a few counts. The chain recombines TRBV28 with TRBJ2-1; 10 nucleotides line up with TRBD2. Trimming at V came to 3 bases and at J to 4 bases, leaving 3 bases not matched to a gene. The V gene's germline CDR1 is MDHEN and CDR2 SYDVKM. The CDR3 is made up of 15 amino acids. This CDR3 reads CASSFLAGEYNEQFF. The CDR3 DNA reads TGTGCCAGCAGTTTCCTAGCGGGAGAGTACAATGAGCAGTTCTTC.

The rearrangement uses TRBV6-5 and TRBJ1-1; tentative D call: TRBD1 (6 bases). Trimming took off 7 bases at V and 4 bases at J, with 13 bases between the two ends. This CDR3 has 13 residues. The germline CDR1 and CDR2 sequences are MNHEY and SVGAGI. The CDR3 DNA reads as TGTGCCAGCACTCTCGTCAGGGGCACTGAAGCTTTCTTT. Its protein is CASTLVRGTEAFF.

The gene calls are TRBV6-5 and TRBJ1-1; D gene unclear. Germline assignment: CDR1 MNHEY and CDR2 SVGAGI. Between the trimmed V and J ends, which lost 6 bases and 7 bases, there was a span of 12 bases. The CDR3 spans 12 residues. This chain's CDR3 is CASSRWGVEAFF. The CDR3 DNA reads TGTGCCAGCAGCCGGTGGGGAGTTGAAGCTTTCTTT.

A single count supports this clone. The chain recombines TRBV2 with TRBJ1-3; D is undetermined. V gave up 4 bases and J gave up 7 bases, with 5 bases separating them. This CDR3 comprises 11 residues. CDR1 SNHLY and CDR2 FYNNEI come from the germline V gene. The DNA for the CDR3 is TGTGCCAGCAGTGGGCAGAACACCATATATTTT. Protein product: CASSGQNTIYF.

The chain joins TRBV6-7 to TRBJ1-2; the match to TRBD1 covers 9 bases. TRBV6-7 is assigned to the ORF class and has an uncertain function. This CDR3 contains 14 residues. The V and J ends lost 4 bases and 8 bases, in that order; junction bases with no gene match: 8. The CDR3 coding sequence is TGTGCCAGCAGTTGCGGGACAGGGAAATTGGGCTACACCTTC. It codes for CASSCGTGKLGYTF.

This chain uses TRBV5-4 with TRBJ2-1; D remains unclear. CDR3 length equals 13 residues. V lost 4 bases, J lost 9 bases, and 14 bases lay in between. Germline CDR1 reads SGHNT; CDR2 reads YYREEE (reference sequence). The CDR3 sequence is CASSVGDSSEQFF. DNA for the CDR3: TGTGCCAGCAGCGTAGGAGACTCCTCTGAGCAGTTCTTC.

The J gene is TRBJ2-5, the V gene TRBV2, with 9 bases identical to TRBD2. V dropped 1 base and J dropped 5; count of bases not matched to a gene: 5. The germline gives CDR1 SNHLY, CDR2 FYNNEI. CDR3 size: 15 residues. The CDR3, as DNA: TGTGCCAGCAGTGAAGGTAGCCTAGCGGGGGAGACCCAGTACTTC. Encoded protein: CASSEGSLAGETQYF.

This clone was picked up a small number of times. This same CDR3 is encoded by further DNA sequences in the sample. This sequence joins TRBV5-6 and TRBJ2-2; 7 positions match TRBD1. Germline CDR1 reads SGHDT; CDR2 reads YYEEEE. V gave up 7 bases and J gave up 3 bases; unmatched junction bases: 12. The CDR3 has 16 residues. The CDR3 region is CASHILGTAYTGELFF. The CDR3 nucleotides read TGTGCCAGCCACATCTTGGGGACAGCATACACCGGGGAGCTGTTTTTT.

This chain uses TRBV10-1 with TRBJ2-5; 8 nucleotides match TRBD2. TRBJ2-7 explains the end of the DNA better; the J call may be wrong. Germline CDR1 WNHNN, CDR2 SYGVQD (reference sequence). The CDR3 has 14 amino acids. In DNA form, the CDR3 reads TGCGCCAGCAGTGAATCAAGCGGGAGCTACGAGCAGTACTTC. It specifies CASSESSGSYEQYF.

The chain is built from TRBV4-1 and TRBJ2-5; 9 bases are shared with TRBD2. Per the germline V gene, CDR1 is MGHRA and CDR2 is YSYEKL. V was pared by 1 base and J by 5 bases, with 5 bases of the junction left unmatched. CDR3 length equals 15 residues. CDR3 in DNA: TGCGCCAGCAGCCAAGGGGCGGGGGGGCCGGAGACCCAGTACTTC. Translation: CASSQGAGGPETQYF.

The rearrangement joins TRBV11-3 to TRBJ2-7; TRBD1 matches 8 bases. The CDR3 has 17 residues. Germline V gene data show CDR1 as SGHNT and CDR2 as YENEEA. V was clipped by 1 base and J by 1 base; unmatched bases: 9. CDR3 loop: CASSLGDRGSPSYEQYF. The CDR3 DNA follows: TGTGCCAGCAGCTTAGGAGACAGGGGATCCCCTTCCTACGAGCAGTACTTC.

V and J are TRBV6-5 and TRBJ2-7; maybe TRBD1 (6 bases). Germline V gives CDR1 MNHEY, CDR2 SVGAGI. Trimming took 0 bases from V and 3 from J, leaving 12 bases between them. The CDR3 is 15 amino acids. In nucleotides, the CDR3 is TGTGCCAGCAGTTACTCCGGGACAAACTTCTACGAGCAGTACTTC. Its protein product is CASSYSGTNFYEQYF.